Listed below are T cell receptor beta chains from one sample, sequenced in a study of sequential checkpoint blockade in melanoma. Measured with immunoSEQ multiplex PCR; TCRdb has only the in-frame clones, and not every one. The sample shows some 13,000 clones, around 69% of them seen only once. The sample was CD8+ T cells sorted from blood (inferred from file names), taken from a patient given nivolumab and ipilimumab in sequence. Receptor source: a human donor with melanoma. The CDR3 runs from the conserved cysteine through the conserved F or W. The order of the fields is V gene, J gene, CDR3 length, D gene, clone size, CDR3 DNA, CDR3 protein. The D gene is left open where the match is weak. Clone size is stated in some rows and not others, as once, few, many or a class when expanded.

v_gene: TRBV5-5
j_gene: TRBJ2-7
len: 15
d_gene: NA
abundance: few
CDR3nt: TGTGCCAGCAGCTTGGGAGGAGGGTCTTCCTACGAGCAGTACTTC
CDR3aa: CASSLGGGSSYEQYF

v_gene: TRBV5-1
j_gene: TRBJ2-1
len: 13
d_gene: NA
abundance: NA
CDR3nt: TGCGCCAGCAGCTTGGGGTTTGAGGATGAGCAGTTCTTC
CDR3aa: CASSLGFEDEQFF

v_gene: TRBV4-3
j_gene: TRBJ2-1
len: 14
d_gene: TRBD2
abundance: NA
CDR3nt: TGCGCCAGCAGCACAGCGGGATACGACAATGAGCAGTTCTTC
CDR3aa: CASSTAGYDNEQFF

v_gene: TRBV27
j_gene: TRBJ2-1
len: 14
d_gene: NA
abundance: NA
CDR3nt: TGTGCCAGCAGTATCTCTTCGGGCTACAATGAGCAGTTCTTC
CDR3aa: CASSISSGYNEQFF

v_gene: TRBV2
j_gene: TRBJ2-2
len: 16
d_gene: NA
abundance: NA
CDR3nt: TGTGCCAGCAGGCGCGCCTTGGGGGCAAACACCGGGGAGCTGTTTTTT
CDR3aa: CASRRALGANTGELFF

v_gene: TRBV6-6
j_gene: TRBJ2-7
len: 14
d_gene: TRBD1
abundance: NA
CDR3nt: TGTGCCAGCAGTAGCCGGGACAGGGGTTACGAGCAGTACTTC
CDR3aa: CASSSRDRGYEQYF

v_gene: TRBV21-1
j_gene: TRBJ1-2
len: 19
d_gene: NA
abundance: NA
CDR3nt: TGTGCCAGCAGCAAAATGATTGGGGGACAGGGGGCCATTAACTATGGCTACACCTTC
CDR3aa: CASSKMIGGQGAINYGYTF

v_gene: TRBV7-8
j_gene: TRBJ1-1
len: 14
d_gene: TRBD1
abundance: NA
CDR3nt: TGTGCCAGCAGCTATGGGACAGGGGGCACTGAAGCTTTCTTT
CDR3aa: CASSYGTGGTEAFF

v_gene: TRBV10-3
j_gene: TRBJ2-2
len: 14
d_gene: NA
abundance: NA
CDR3nt: TGTGCCATCACGGCAGGTGGAAACACCGGGGAGCTGTTTTTT
CDR3aa: CAITAGGNTGELFF

v_gene: TRBV9
j_gene: TRBJ2-3
len: 13
d_gene: NA
abundance: NA
CDR3nt: TGTGCCAGCAGGGGAGCAGGCACAGATACGCAGTATTTT
CDR3aa: CASRGAGTDTQYF

v_gene: TRBV19
j_gene: TRBJ1-2
len: 13
d_gene: TRBD1
abundance: NA
CDR3nt: TGTGCCAGTGGGGACAGGGGGCTAGGTGGCTACACCTTC
CDR3aa: CASGDRGLGGYTF

v_gene: TRBV5-8
j_gene: TRBJ2-7
len: 12
d_gene: NA
abundance: NA
CDR3nt: TGTGCCAGCAGCTTGGGGGGGGTTGTGCAGTACTTC
CDR3aa: CASSLGGVVQYF

v_gene: TRBV6-5
j_gene: TRBJ1-5
len: 13
d_gene: NA
abundance: once
CDR3nt: TGTGCCCCCATGTGTAGTTACAATCAGCCCCAGCATTTT
CDR3aa: CAPMCSYNQPQHF

v_gene: TRBV7-8
j_gene: TRBJ2-1
len: 13
d_gene: TRBD1
abundance: NA
CDR3nt: TGTGCCAGCAGCCTTGGACAGGCAAATGAGCAGTTCTTC
CDR3aa: CASSLGQANEQFF

v_gene: TRBV15
j_gene: TRBJ2-2
len: 16
d_gene: NA
abundance: NA
CDR3nt: TGTGCCACCAGCAGAGATCTCGGGGGGCCTGGCGGGGAGCTGTTTTTT
CDR3aa: CATSRDLGGPGGELFF

v_gene: TRBV9
j_gene: TRBJ2-3
len: 19
d_gene: NA
abundance: NA
CDR3nt: TGTGCCAGCAGCGTAGTTCAGGGGAGAACCGGTTACAGCACAGATACGCAGTATTTT
CDR3aa: CASSVVQGRTGYSTDTQYF

v_gene: TRBV29-1
j_gene: TRBJ2-1
len: 14
d_gene: NA
abundance: NA
CDR3nt: TGCAGCGTGAGGGGGGGGGCGCTGGGGGATGAGCAGTTCTTC
CDR3aa: CSVRGGALGDEQFF

v_gene: TRBV7-9
j_gene: TRBJ2-1
len: 14
d_gene: NA
abundance: once
CDR3nt: TGTGCCAGCAGCTTAGCCTCTGAGGGCTATGAGCAGTTCTTC
CDR3aa: CASSLASEGYEQFF

v_gene: TRBV6-1
j_gene: TRBJ1-1
len: 13
d_gene: TRBD1
abundance: medium-sized
CDR3nt: TGTGCCAGCAGGGGGGGCGACAGGGTAGAAGCTTTCTTT
CDR3aa: CASRGGDRVEAFF

v_gene: TRBV2
j_gene: TRBJ2-5
len: 15
d_gene: NA
abundance: NA
CDR3nt: TGTGCCAGCAGTGATGTGGGGGGGGCACAAGAGACCCAGTACTTC
CDR3aa: CASSDVGGAQETQYF

v_gene: TRBV9
j_gene: TRBJ1-2
len: 17
d_gene: TRBD1
abundance: NA
CDR3nt: TGTGCCAGCAGCGTAGATCCGACAGGGGGCGTCCTCTATGGCTACACCTTC
CDR3aa: CASSVDPTGGVLYGYTF

v_gene: TRBV6-5
j_gene: TRBJ2-7
len: 14
d_gene: NA
abundance: medium-sized
CDR3nt: TGTGCCAGCAGTTACTCGGCCGGGGGCTACGAGCAGTACTTC
CDR3aa: CASSYSAGGYEQYF

v_gene: TRBV12-5
j_gene: TRBJ1-1
len: 14
d_gene: NA
abundance: NA
CDR3nt: TGTGCTAGTGGCCCAGGGGCTTTGAACACTGAAGCTTTCTTT
CDR3aa: CASGPGALNTEAFF

v_gene: TRBV28
j_gene: TRBJ1-1
len: 18
d_gene: TRBD1
abundance: NA
CDR3nt: TGTGCCAGCAGTTCCCCCAGGTTAGGGGGCGTCATGAACACTGAAGCTTTCTTT
CDR3aa: CASSSPRLGGVMNTEAFF

v_gene: TRBV7-4
j_gene: TRBJ2-7
len: 14
d_gene: NA
abundance: NA
CDR3nt: TGTGCCAGCAGCTTATTACCAGGGGCCTACGAGCAGTACTTC
CDR3aa: CASSLLPGAYEQYF

v_gene: TRBV5-4
j_gene: TRBJ1-2
len: 17
d_gene: TRBD1
abundance: NA
CDR3nt: TGTGCCAGCAGCTTGGGCGGGACAGGGGGCCGGACGTATGGCTACACCTTC
CDR3aa: CASSLGGTGGRTYGYTF

v_gene: TRBV13
j_gene: TRBJ1-3
len: 14
d_gene: TRBD1
abundance: NA
CDR3nt: TGTGCCAGCAGTTTAGGGACAGGGCGAAACACCATATATTTT
CDR3aa: CASSLGTGRNTIYF

v_gene: TRBV6-5
j_gene: TRBJ2-5
len: 13
d_gene: NA
abundance: NA
CDR3nt: TGTGCCAGCGCCCTGCGCGGGTTGGAGACCCAGTACTTC
CDR3aa: CASALRGLETQYF

v_gene: TRBV5-1
j_gene: TRBJ2-7
len: 13
d_gene: NA
abundance: NA
CDR3nt: TGCGCCAGCAGCTTGAAAGCGCCCAACGAGCAGTACTTC
CDR3aa: CASSLKAPNEQYF

v_gene: TRBV4-3
j_gene: TRBJ2-3
len: 14
d_gene: NA
abundance: NA
CDR3nt: TGCGCCAGCAAACCGGGTATGGGAGCAGATACGCAGTATTTT
CDR3aa: CASKPGMGADTQYF

v_gene: TRBV9
j_gene: TRBJ2-1
len: 15
d_gene: NA
abundance: NA
CDR3nt: TGTGCCAGCAGCGTAGGGGACAACCCCTACAATGAGCAGTTCTTC
CDR3aa: CASSVGDNPYNEQFF

v_gene: TRBV5-1
j_gene: TRBJ2-7
len: 16
d_gene: TRBD1
abundance: NA
CDR3nt: TGCGCCAGCAGCAGGTCGCCCGGGACAGGAAATTACGAGCAGTACTTC
CDR3aa: CASSRSPGTGNYEQYF

v_gene: TRBV10-2
j_gene: TRBJ2-1
len: 10
d_gene: NA
abundance: NA
CDR3nt: TGCGCCGCCCGGGACAATGAGCAGTTCTTC
CDR3aa: CAARDNEQFF

v_gene: TRBV28
j_gene: TRBJ2-7
len: 14
d_gene: TRBD2
abundance: few
CDR3nt: TGTGCCAGCAGCCTCGGACTAGCGGGCTACGAGCAGTACTTC
CDR3aa: CASSLGLAGYEQYF

v_gene: TRBV5-1
j_gene: TRBJ2-7
len: 14
d_gene: NA
abundance: NA
CDR3nt: TGCGCCAGCAGCTTTGGGGTTGGAGGCTACGAGCAGTACTTC
CDR3aa: CASSFGVGGYEQYF

v_gene: TRBV7-2
j_gene: TRBJ2-5
len: 14
d_gene: NA
abundance: NA
CDR3nt: TGTGCCAGCAGCCAGTCCTTGGCCTCAGAGACCCAGTACTTC
CDR3aa: CASSQSLASETQYF

v_gene: TRBV10-3
j_gene: TRBJ2-1
len: 15
d_gene: NA
abundance: NA
CDR3nt: TGTGCCATCAGTGGGGGGGGCAGCTCCTACAATGAGCAGTTCTTC
CDR3aa: CAISGGGSSYNEQFF

v_gene: TRBV27
j_gene: TRBJ2-7
len: 13
d_gene: NA
abundance: once
CDR3nt: TGTGCCAGCAGTTTCTACAGGGAGAGCGAGCAGTACTTC
CDR3aa: CASSFYRESEQYF

v_gene: TRBV7-9
j_gene: TRBJ2-1
len: 16
d_gene: TRBD2
abundance: NA
CDR3nt: TGTGCCAGCAGCTTAGTTACTAGCGGGGGAAACAATGAGCAGTTCTTC
CDR3aa: CASSLVTSGGNNEQFF

v_gene: TRBV27
j_gene: TRBJ2-5
len: 14
d_gene: NA
abundance: once
CDR3nt: TGTGCCAGCAGTTTAGGTGGCAGCCAAGAGACCCAGTACTTC
CDR3aa: CASSLGGSQETQYF

v_gene: TRBV6-6
j_gene: TRBJ2-7
len: 14
d_gene: TRBD1
abundance: once
CDR3nt: TGTGCCAGCAGAGGGGACAGGGTAGGGTACGAGCAGTACTTC
CDR3aa: CASRGDRVGYEQYF

v_gene: TRBV7-9
j_gene: TRBJ1-2
len: 12
d_gene: TRBD1
abundance: few
CDR3nt: TGTGCCAGCAGCTTACAGGGGGAAGGCTACACCTTC
CDR3aa: CASSLQGEGYTF

v_gene: TRBV10-2
j_gene: TRBJ1-1
len: 16
d_gene: NA
abundance: NA
CDR3nt: TGCGCCAGCAGTGAGCCCCCAACAAACCTGGACACTGAAGCTTTCTTT
CDR3aa: CASSEPPTNLDTEAFF

v_gene: TRBV7-9
j_gene: TRBJ2-1
len: 13
d_gene: NA
abundance: NA
CDR3nt: TGTGCCACATCAATTGGGGGGTTGAATGAGCAGTTCTTC
CDR3aa: CATSIGGLNEQFF

v_gene: TRBV29-1
j_gene: TRBJ2-5
len: 14
d_gene: TRBD2
abundance: NA
CDR3nt: TGCAGCGACAGACTAGCGGGAGCCCAAGAGACCCAGTACTTC
CDR3aa: CSDRLAGAQETQYF

v_gene: TRBV6-5
j_gene: TRBJ2-3
len: 15
d_gene: NA
abundance: NA
CDR3nt: TGTGCCAGCAGGTCGGGACTTACTAGCACAGATACGCAGTATTTT
CDR3aa: CASRSGLTSTDTQYF

v_gene: TRBV21-1
j_gene: TRBJ2-7
len: 17
d_gene: NA
abundance: few
CDR3nt: TGTGCCAGCAAACGGACTAGCGGGAGGGGTACACACTACGAGCAGTACTTC
CDR3aa: CASKRTSGRGTHYEQYF

v_gene: TRBV11-2
j_gene: TRBJ1-2
len: 16
d_gene: NA
abundance: NA
CDR3nt: TGTGCCAGCAGCCTAAATTGGGGCACGGGCGACTATGGCTACACCTTC
CDR3aa: CASSLNWGTGDYGYTF

v_gene: TRBV15
j_gene: TRBJ2-7
len: 15
d_gene: TRBD2
abundance: NA
CDR3nt: TGTGCCACCAGCAGAGAAGCGGGAGGGTTGTACGAGCAGTACTTC
CDR3aa: CATSREAGGLYEQYF

v_gene: TRBV12-5
j_gene: TRBJ2-7
len: 15
d_gene: TRBD1
abundance: NA
CDR3nt: TGTGCTAGTGGTTCGTCCGGGACAGGACTCTACGAGCAGTACTTC
CDR3aa: CASGSSGTGLYEQYF

v_gene: TRBV12-5
j_gene: TRBJ1-1
len: 15
d_gene: TRBD1
abundance: NA
CDR3nt: TGTGCTAGTGGTCTCCGGGACAGGGGGCTAGGTGAAGCTTTCTTT
CDR3aa: CASGLRDRGLGEAFF

v_gene: TRBV5-6
j_gene: TRBJ2-7
len: 14
d_gene: TRBD2
abundance: NA
CDR3nt: TGTGCCAGCAGCTTGAGACTAGCGGTATACGAGCAGTACTTC
CDR3aa: CASSLRLAVYEQYF

v_gene: TRBV19
j_gene: TRBJ2-2
len: 19
d_gene: TRBD2
abundance: NA
CDR3nt: TGTGCCAGTAGCGGGACTAGCGGGGGGAGGTGGTTTAACACCGGGGAGCTGTTTTTT
CDR3aa: CASSGTSGGRWFNTGELFF